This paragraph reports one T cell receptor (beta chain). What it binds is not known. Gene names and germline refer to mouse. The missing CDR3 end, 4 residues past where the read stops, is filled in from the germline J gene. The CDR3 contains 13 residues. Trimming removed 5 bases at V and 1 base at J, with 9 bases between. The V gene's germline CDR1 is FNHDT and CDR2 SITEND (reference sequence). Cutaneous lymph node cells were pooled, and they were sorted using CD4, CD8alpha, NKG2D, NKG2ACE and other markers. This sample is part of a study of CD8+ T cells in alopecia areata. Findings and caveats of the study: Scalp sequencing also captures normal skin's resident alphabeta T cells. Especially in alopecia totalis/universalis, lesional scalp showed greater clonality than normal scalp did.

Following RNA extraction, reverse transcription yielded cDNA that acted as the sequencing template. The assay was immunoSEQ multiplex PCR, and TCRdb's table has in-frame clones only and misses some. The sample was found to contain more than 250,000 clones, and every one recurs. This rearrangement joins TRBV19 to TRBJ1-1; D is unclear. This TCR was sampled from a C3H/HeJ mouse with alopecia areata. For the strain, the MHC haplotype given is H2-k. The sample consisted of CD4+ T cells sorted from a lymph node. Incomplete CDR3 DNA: TGTGCCAGCAGCCCTACAAGAAACACA. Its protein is CASSPTRNT. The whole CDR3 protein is CASSPTRNTEVFF.